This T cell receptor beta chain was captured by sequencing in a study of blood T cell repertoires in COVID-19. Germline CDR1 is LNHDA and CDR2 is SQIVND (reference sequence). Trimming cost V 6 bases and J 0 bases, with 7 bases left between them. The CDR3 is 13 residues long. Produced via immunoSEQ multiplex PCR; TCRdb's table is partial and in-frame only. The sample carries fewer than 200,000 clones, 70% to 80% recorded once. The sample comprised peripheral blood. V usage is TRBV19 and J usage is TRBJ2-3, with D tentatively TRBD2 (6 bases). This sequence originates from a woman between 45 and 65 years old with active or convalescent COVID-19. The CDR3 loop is CASRGTSTDTQYF. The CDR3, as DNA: TGTGCCAGTAGGGGGACTAGCACAGATACGCAGTATTTT. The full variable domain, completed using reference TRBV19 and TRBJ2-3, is DGGITQSPKYLFRKEGQNVTLSCEQNLNHDAMYWYRQDPGQGLRLIYYSQIVNDFQKGDIAEGYSVSREKKESFPLTVTSAQKNPTAFYLCASRGTSTDTQYFGPGTRLTVL.